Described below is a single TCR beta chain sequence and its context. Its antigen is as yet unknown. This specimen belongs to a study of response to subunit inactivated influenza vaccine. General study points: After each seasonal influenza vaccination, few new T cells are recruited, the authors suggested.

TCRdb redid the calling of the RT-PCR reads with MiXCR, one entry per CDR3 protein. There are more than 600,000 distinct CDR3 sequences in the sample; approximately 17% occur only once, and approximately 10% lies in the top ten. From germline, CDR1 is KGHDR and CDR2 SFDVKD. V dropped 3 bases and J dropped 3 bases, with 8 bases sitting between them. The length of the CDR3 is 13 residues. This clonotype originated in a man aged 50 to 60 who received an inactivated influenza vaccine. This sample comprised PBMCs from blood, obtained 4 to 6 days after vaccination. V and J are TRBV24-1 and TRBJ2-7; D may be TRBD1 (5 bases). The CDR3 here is CATSDTQGYEQYF. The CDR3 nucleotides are TGTGCCACCAGTGATACCCAGGGCTACGAGCAGTACTTC.